This TCR beta chain was identified in a study of T-cell reconstitution after alpha-beta-depleted transplantation in children. CDR1 and CDR2 (germline): SEHNR, FQNEAQ (reference sequence). The CDR3 runs to 13 residues. The V end was cut by 5 bases, the J end by 1 base, with 9 bases between. Using unique molecular identifiers, the investigators prepared the TCRbeta library. TCRdb re-called the PCR reads with MiXCR, one entry per CDR3 protein. The sample includes about 200,000 distinct CDR3 sequences, just under 6.5% of them seen just once. Findings of the study overall: One year after transplant, T-cell counts and diversity came mostly from newly produced T cells. There were reportedly several hundred expanded graft clones from which alpha-beta T cells came about two months after transplant. Certain patients had high TCRbeta diversity at day 60, and it came from recipient T cells and thymic progenitors that survived.

Notes on this clonotype: Its target is unknown.

The chain combines TRBV7-9 with TRBJ2-7; D not certain. The sample consisted of PBMCs, taken before TCRalphabeta/CD19-depleted stem cell transplant. The sequence was collected from a girl in the first two years of life with combined immunodeficiency, due to receive a stem cell transplant. The CDR3: CASSPGISYEQYF. CDR3 DNA sequence: TGTGCCAGCAGCCCAGGAATATCCTACGAGCAGTACTTC. The whole variable domain, remainder taken from reference TRBV7-9 and TRBJ2-7, is DTGVSQNPRHKITKRGQNVTFRCDPISEHNRLYWYRQTLGQGPEFLTYFQNEAQLEKSRLLSDRFSAERPKGSFSTLEIQRTEQGDSAMYLCASSPGISYEQYFGPGTRLTVT.